Below, 4 T cell receptor beta chains from the same sample are listed, as sequenced in a study of blood T cell repertoires in COVID-19. The protocol was immunoSEQ multiplex PCR, while the TCRdb copy is restricted to in-frame clones and leaves out a portion. Of about 94,000 clones listed, 75% to 85% are singletons. The sequencing input was peripheral blood. These receptor sequences come from a human donor in a cohort sampled during active COVID-19.

The rearrangement uses TRBV5-6 and TRBJ2-7; D ambiguous. The germline gives CDR1 SGHDT, CDR2 YYEEEE. The CDR3 sequence is 13 residues long. V was pared by 4 bases and J by 3 bases, with 11 bases between. The CDR3 sequence is CASSRAPGYEQYF. The CDR3 DNA is TGTGCCAGCAGCCGTGCCCCCGGCTACGAGCAGTACTTC.

The rearrangement links TRBV7-7 to TRBJ2-1; 12 nucleotides align to TRBD2. CDR1 is SSHAT, CDR2 FNYEAQ, per germline (reference sequence). The V gene end was trimmed by 4 bases and the J gene end by 5 bases; junction bases not matched to a gene: 3. This CDR3 contains 15 residues. In DNA form, the CDR3 reads TGTGCCAGCAGCTCGACTAGCGGGAGCCACAATGAGCAGTTCTTC. Protein: CASSSTSGSHNEQFF.

The chain is built from TRBV15 and TRBJ2-5; 7 nucleotides align to TRBD2. This CDR3 region has 14 residues. The germline CDR1 and CDR2 sequences are LNHNV and YYDKDF (reference sequence). With V trimmed by 0 bases and J by 3 bases, 1 base remained unmatched. CDR3 bases: TGTGCCACCAGCAGAGATGGGACTAAAGAGACCCAGTACTTC. Amino acids: CATSRDGTKETQYF.

The chain carries TRBV6-5 and TRBJ1-2, with D possibly TRBD1 on 6 matching bases. There are 13 residues in the CDR3. The V and J ends lost 6 bases and 8 bases respectively, with 16 bases between them. CDR1 is MNHEY and CDR2 is SVGAGI in the germline V gene. CDR3 bases: TGTGCCAGCAGACGCGACAGGCTCGACGGCTACACCTTC. The encoded protein is CASRRDRLDGYTF.